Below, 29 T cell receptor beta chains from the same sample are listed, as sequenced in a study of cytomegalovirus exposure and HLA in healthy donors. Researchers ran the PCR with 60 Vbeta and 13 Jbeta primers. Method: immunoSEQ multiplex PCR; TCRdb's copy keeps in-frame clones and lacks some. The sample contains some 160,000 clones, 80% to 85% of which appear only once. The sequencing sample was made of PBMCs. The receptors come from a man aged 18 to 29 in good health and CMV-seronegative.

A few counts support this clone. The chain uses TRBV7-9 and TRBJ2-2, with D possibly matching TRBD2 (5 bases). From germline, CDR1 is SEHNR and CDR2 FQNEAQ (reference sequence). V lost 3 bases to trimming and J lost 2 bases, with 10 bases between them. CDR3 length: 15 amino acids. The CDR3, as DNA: TGTGCCAGCAGCTTTCTAGCTCCAAACACCGGGGAGCTGTTTTTT. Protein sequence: CASSFLAPNTGELFF. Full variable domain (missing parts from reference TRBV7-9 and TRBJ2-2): DTGVSQNPRHKITKRGQNVTFRCDPISEHNRLYWYRQTLGQGPEFLTYFQNEAQLEKSRLLSDRFSAERPKGSFSTLEIQRTEQGDSAMYLCASSFLAPNTGELFFGEGSRLTVL.

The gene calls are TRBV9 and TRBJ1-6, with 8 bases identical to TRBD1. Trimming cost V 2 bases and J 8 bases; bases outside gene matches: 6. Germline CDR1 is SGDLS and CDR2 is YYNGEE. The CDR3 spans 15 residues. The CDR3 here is CASSVGTGEDSPLHF. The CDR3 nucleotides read TGTGCCAGCAGCGTCGGGACAGGTGAGGATTCACCCCTCCACTTT.

CDR3 bases: TGTGCCAGCAGTGACCGACAGGGTGGTGGTCAGCCCCAGCATTTT. Translated, it gives CASSDRQGGGQPQHF. The V gene is TRBV28, the J gene TRBJ1-5; 7 bases agree with TRBD1. In germline, CDR1 is MDHEN, CDR2 SYDVKM. The CDR3 has 15 amino acids. With V trimmed by 5 bases and J by 6 bases, 10 bases remained unmatched.

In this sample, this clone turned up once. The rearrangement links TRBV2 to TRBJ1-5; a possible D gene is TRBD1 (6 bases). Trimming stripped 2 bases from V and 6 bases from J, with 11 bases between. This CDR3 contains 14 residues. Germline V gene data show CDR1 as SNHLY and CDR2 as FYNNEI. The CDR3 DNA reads TGTGCCAGCAGTGAACAGGGGTTGGGTCAGCCCCAGCATTTT. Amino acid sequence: CASSEQGLGQPQHF.

DNA for the CDR3: TGTGCCAGCAGGACAACAGTGGTTCAGCCCCAGCATTTT. Its protein is CASRTTVVQPQHF. The J gene is TRBJ1-5, the V gene TRBV6-5; D is unclear. Between the trimmed V and J ends, which lost 6 bases and 6 bases, there was a span of 12 bases. The length of the CDR3 is 13 residues. The germline V gene encodes CDR1 MNHEY and CDR2 SVGAGI.

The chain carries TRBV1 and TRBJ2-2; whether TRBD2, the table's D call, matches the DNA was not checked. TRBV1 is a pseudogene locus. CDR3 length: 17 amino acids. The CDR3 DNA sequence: TGCACCAGCAGCCAAAAGAGGCCTAGCGGGGGGGCCGGGGAGCTGTTTTTT. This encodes CTSSQKRPSGGAGELFF.

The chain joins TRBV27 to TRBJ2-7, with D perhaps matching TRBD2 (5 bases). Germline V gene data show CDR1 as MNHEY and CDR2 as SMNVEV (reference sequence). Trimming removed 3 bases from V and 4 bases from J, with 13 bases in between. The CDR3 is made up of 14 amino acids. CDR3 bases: TGTGCCAGCAGTTTCATCGGGGTCGGGTACGAGCAGTACTTC. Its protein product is CASSFIGVGYEQYF.

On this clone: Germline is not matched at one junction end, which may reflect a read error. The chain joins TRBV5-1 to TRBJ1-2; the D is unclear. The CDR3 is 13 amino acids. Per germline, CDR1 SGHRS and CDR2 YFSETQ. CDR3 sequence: CASSARGNDGYTF. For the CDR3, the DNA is TGCGCCAGCAGCGCCCGAGGTAACGATGGCTACACCTTC. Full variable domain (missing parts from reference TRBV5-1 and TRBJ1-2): KAGVTQTPRYLIKTRGQQVTLSCSPISGHRSVSWYQQTPGQGLQFLFEYFSETQRNKGNFPGRFSGRQFSNSRSEMNVSTLELGDSALYLCASSARGNDGYTFGSGTRLTVV.

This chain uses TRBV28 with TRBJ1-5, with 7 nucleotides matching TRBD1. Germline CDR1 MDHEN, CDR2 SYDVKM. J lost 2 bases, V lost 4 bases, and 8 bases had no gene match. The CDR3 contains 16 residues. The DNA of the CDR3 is TGTGCCAGCAGTTCGACAGGGCAGGGGGGCAATCAGCCCCAGCATTTT. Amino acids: CASSSTGQGGNQPQHF. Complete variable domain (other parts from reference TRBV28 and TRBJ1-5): DVKVTQSSRYLVKRTGEKVFLECVQDMDHENMFWYRQDPGLGLRLIYFSYDVKMKEKGDIPEGYSVSREKKERFSLILESASTNQTSMYLCASSSTGQGGNQPQHFGDGTRLSIL.

The CDR3 bases are TGTGCCAGTAGCATCATACGGCGACAGAGTAATGAAAAACTGTTTTTT. Translated: CASSIIRRQSNEKLFF. This chain uses TRBV19 with TRBJ1-4; a weak D match, TRBD1 (5 bases). CDR1 is LNHDA, CDR2 SQIVND, per germline (reference sequence). The germline V and J ends were trimmed by 6 bases and 4 bases, with 18 bases remaining between them. This CDR3 is 16 amino acids long. The variable domain in full, with the rest retrieved from reference TRBV19 and TRBJ1-4, is DGGITQSPKYLFRKEGQNVTLSCEQNLNHDAMYWYRQDPGQGLRLIYYSQIVNDFQKGDIAEGYSVSREKKESFPLTVTSAQKNPTAFYLCASSIIRRQSNEKLFFGSGTQLSVL.

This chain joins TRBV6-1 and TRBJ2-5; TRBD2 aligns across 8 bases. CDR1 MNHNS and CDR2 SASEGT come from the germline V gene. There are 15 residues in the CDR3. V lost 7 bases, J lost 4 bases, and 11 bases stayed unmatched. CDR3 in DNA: TGTGCCAGCACTCAACGGGGGGGAGCCCCAGAGACCCAGTACTTC. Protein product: CASTQRGGAPETQYF.

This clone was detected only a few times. CDR3 DNA sequence: TGTGCCAGCAGATTTATTAGTGAGCAGTTCTTC. It yields the protein CASRFISEQFF. The chain is built from TRBV28 and TRBJ2-1; D gene ambiguous. The CDR3 spans 11 residues. The germline CDR1 and CDR2 sequences are MDHEN and SYDVKM. Between the trimmed V and J ends, which lost 6 bases and 9 bases, there was a span of 9 bases.

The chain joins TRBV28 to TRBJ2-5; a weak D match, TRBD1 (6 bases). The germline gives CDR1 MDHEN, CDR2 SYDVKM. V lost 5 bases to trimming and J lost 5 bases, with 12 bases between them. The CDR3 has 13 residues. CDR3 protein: CASSRGQWETQYF. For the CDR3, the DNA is TGTGCCAGCAGTCGCGGACAGTGGGAGACCCAGTACTTC. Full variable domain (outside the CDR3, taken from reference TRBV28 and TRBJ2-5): DVKVTQSSRYLVKRTGEKVFLECVQDMDHENMFWYRQDPGLGLRLIYFSYDVKMKEKGDIPEGYSVSREKKERFSLILESASTNQTSMYLCASSRGQWETQYFGPGTRLLVL.

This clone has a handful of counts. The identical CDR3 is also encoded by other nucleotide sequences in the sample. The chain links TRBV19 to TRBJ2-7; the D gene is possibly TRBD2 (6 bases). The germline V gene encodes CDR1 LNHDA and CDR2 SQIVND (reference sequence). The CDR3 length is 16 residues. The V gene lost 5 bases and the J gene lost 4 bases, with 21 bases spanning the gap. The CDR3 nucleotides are TGTGCCAGTAGTCCCTCCCGGTTTCTAGCGCCGTACGAGCAGTACTTC. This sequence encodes CASSPSRFLAPYEQYF.

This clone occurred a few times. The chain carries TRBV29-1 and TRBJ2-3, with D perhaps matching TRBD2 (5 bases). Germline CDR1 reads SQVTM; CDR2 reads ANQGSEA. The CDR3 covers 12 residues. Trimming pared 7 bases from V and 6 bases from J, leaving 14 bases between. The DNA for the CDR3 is TGCAGCGCCGACACGCCGGGGGATACGCAGTATTTT. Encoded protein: CSADTPGDTQYF.

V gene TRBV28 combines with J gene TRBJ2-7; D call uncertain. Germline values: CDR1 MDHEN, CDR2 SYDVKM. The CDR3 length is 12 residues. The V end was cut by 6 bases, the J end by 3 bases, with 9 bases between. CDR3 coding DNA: TGTGCCAGCAGCCGTGTACTCTACGAGCAGTACTTC. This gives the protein CASSRVLYEQYF.

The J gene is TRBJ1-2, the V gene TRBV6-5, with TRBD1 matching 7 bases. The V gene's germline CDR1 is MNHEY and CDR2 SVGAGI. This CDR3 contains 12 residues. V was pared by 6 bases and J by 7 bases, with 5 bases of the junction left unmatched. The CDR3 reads CASSGTGAGYTF. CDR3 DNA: TGTGCCAGCAGCGGAACAGGGGCTGGCTACACCTTC.

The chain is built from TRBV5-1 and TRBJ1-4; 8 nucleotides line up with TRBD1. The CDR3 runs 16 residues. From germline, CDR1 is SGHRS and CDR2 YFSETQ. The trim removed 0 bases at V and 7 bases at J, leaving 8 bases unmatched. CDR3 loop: CASSLEAGGRGEKLFF. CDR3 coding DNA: TGCGCCAGCAGCTTGGAGGCAGGGGGCAGAGGTGAAAAACTGTTTTTT. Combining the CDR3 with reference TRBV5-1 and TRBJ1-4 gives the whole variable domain KAGVTQTPRYLIKTRGQQVTLSCSPISGHRSVSWYQQTPGQGLQFLFEYFSETQRNKGNFPGRFSGRQFSNSRSEMNVSTLELGDSALYLCASSLEAGGRGEKLFFGSGTQLSVL.

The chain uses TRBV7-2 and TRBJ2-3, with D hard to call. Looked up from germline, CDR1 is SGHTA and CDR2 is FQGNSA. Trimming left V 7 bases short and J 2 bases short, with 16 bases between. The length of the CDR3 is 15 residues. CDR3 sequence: CASNSNSRSTDTQYF. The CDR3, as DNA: TGTGCCAGCAACTCCAACTCGAGATCCACAGATACGCAGTATTTT.

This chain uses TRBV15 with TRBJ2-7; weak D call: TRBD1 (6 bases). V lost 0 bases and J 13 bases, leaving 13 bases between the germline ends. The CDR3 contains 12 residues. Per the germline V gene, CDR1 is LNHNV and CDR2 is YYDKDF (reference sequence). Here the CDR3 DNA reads TGTGCCACCAGCAGAGATATGGGGGCCGGTTACTTC. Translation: CATSRDMGAGYF.

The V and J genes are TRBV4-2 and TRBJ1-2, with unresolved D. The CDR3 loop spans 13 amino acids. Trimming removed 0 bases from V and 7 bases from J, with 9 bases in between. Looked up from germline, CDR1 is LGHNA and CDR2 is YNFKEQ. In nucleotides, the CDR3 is TGTGCCAGCAGCCAAGATCTAGGCGGTGGCTACACCTTC. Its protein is CASSQDLGGGYTF.

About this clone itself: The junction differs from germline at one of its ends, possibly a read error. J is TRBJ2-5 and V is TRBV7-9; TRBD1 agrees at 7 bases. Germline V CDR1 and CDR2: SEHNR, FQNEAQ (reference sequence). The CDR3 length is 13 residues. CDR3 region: CSSRTTGEETQYF. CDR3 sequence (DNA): TGTTCCAGCCGCACCACAGGGGAGGAGACCCAGTACTTC. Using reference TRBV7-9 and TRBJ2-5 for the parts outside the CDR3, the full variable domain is DTGVSQNPRHKITKRGQNVTFRCDPISEHNRLYWYRQTLGQGPEFLTYFQNEAQLEKSRLLSDRFSAERPKGSFSTLEIQRTEQGDSAMYLCSSRTTGEETQYFGPGTRLLVL.

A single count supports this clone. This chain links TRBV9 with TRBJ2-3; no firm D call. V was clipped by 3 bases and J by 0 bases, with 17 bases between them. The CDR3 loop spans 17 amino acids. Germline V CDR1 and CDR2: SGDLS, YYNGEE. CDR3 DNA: TGTGCCAGCAGCGCTAGGTTGGAACCATCTAGCACAGATACGCAGTATTTT. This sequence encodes CASSARLEPSSTDTQYF.

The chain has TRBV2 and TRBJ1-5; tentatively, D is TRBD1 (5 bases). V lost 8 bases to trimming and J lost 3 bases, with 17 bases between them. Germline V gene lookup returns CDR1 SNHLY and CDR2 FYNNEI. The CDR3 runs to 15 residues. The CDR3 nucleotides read TGTGCCAGCGGCGGTAGGGGATATATCAATCAGCCCCAGCATTTT. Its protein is CASGGRGYINQPQHF. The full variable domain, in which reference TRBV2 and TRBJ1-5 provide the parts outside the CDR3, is EPEVTQTPSHQVTQMGQEVILRCVPISNHLYFYWYRQILGQKVEFLVSFYNNEISEKSEIFDDQFSVERPDGSNFTLKIRSTKLEDSAMYFCASGGRGYINQPQHFGDGTRLSIL.

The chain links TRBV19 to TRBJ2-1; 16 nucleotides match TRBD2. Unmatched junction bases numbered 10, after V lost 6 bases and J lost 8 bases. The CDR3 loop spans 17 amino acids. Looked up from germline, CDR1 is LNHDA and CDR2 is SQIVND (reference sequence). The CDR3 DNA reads TGTGCCAGTAGCCGGGACACCGGGACTAGCGGGGGGGATGAGCAGTTCTTC. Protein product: CASSRDTGTSGGDEQFF.

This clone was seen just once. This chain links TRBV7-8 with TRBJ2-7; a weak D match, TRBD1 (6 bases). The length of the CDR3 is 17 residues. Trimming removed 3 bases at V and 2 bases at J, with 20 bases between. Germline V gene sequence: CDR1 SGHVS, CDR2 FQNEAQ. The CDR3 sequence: CASSFRGGQGIPYEQYF. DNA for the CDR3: TGTGCCAGCAGCTTCCGGGGTGGGCAGGGGATCCCCTACGAGCAGTACTTC.

CDR3 in DNA: TGTGCCAGCAGTTTACGACTAGCGGGAGGAAACACCGGGGAGCTGTTTTTT. Its protein is CASSLRLAGGNTGELFF. The V call is TRBV27, the J call TRBJ2-2, with 13 bases matching TRBD2. The CDR3 has 17 residues. The trim removed 2 bases at V and 2 bases at J, leaving 2 bases unmatched. CDR1 MNHEY and CDR2 SMNVEV come from the germline V gene (reference sequence).

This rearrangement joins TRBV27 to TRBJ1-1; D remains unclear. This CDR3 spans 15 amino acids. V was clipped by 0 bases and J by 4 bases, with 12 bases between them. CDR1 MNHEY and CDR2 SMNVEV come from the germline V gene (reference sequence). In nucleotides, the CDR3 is TGTGCCAGCAGTTTATCGCCGGGAGACGCCACTGAAGCTTTCTTT. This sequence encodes CASSLSPGDATEAFF.

CDR3 nucleotide sequence: TGTGCCAGCTCACCGCCTAGCGGGGGGAATGAGCAGTTCTTC. This sequence encodes CASSPPSGGNEQFF. V usage is TRBV18 and J usage is TRBJ2-1; 11 positions agree with TRBD2. The CDR3 consists of 14 residues. V lost 3 bases, J lost 7 bases, and 2 bases stayed unmatched. Germline CDR1 KGHSH, CDR2 LQKENI.